The entry that follows covers one TCR beta chain sequence. The protocol was immunoSEQ multiplex PCR, while the TCRdb copy is restricted to in-frame clones and leaves out a portion. The sample gives about 79,000 clones, 80% of which show up once; roughly a fifth is in the top ten. The record originates from a study of T cell responses to AZD1222 COVID-19 vaccine. Losses at the gene ends were 4 bases for V and 0 bases for J; bases not matched to a gene: 7. The CDR3 length is 18 residues. The germline gives CDR1 LGHDT, CDR2 YNNKEL (reference sequence). This sample comprised peripheral blood, obtained on day 0 of AZD1222 vaccination. The chain uses TRBV3-1 (or the pseudogene TRBV3-2) and TRBJ2-7, with 15 bases identical to TRBD2. The receptor's source is an adult in good health. Here the CDR3 reads CASSRGLAGGPSSYEQYF. The CDR3 DNA is TGTGCCAGCAGCCGCGGACTAGCGGGAGGGCCGAGCTCCTACGAGCAGTACTTC.